This TCR beta chain was identified during a study of cytomegalovirus exposure and HLA in healthy donors. The CDR3 totals 14 residues. Trimming shortened V by 10 bases and J by 3 bases, and 19 bases separated the two germline ends. Germline V gives CDR1 MNHEY, CDR2 SVGAGI. PCR amplification relied on 60 Vbeta primers (plus 13 Jbeta primers). The protocol was immunoSEQ multiplex PCR, while the TCRdb copy is restricted to in-frame clones and leaves out a portion. The sample includes fewer than 200,000 clones, more than 60% of them seen just once. The chain combines TRBV6-5 with TRBJ2-7; D is possibly TRBD1 (6 bases). Sequenced sample: PBMCs. The receptor comes from a middle-aged man in good health and CMV-seronegative. CDR3 DNA: TGTGCCACCCGAGGGGGTGGGATGAACTACGAGCAGTACTTC. Encoded protein: CATRGGGMNYEQYF.